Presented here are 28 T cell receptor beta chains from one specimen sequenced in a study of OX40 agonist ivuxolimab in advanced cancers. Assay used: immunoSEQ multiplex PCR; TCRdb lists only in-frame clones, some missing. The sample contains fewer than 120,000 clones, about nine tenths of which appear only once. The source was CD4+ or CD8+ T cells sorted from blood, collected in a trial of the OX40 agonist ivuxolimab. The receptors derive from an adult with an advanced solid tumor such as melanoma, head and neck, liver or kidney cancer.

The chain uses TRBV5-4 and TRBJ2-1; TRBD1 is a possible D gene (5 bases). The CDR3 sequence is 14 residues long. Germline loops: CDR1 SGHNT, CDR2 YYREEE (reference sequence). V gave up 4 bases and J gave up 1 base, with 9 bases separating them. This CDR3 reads CASSPDSSYNEQFF. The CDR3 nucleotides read TGTGCCAGCAGCCCAGACAGTTCCTACAATGAGCAGTTCTTC.

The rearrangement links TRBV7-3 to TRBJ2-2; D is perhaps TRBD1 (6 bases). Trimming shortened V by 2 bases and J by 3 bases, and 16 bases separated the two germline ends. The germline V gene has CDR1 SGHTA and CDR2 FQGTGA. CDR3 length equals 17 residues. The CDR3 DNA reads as TGTGCCAGCAGCTTACTTGGCGCAGGGGCGGACACCGGGGAGCTGTTTTTT. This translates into CASSLLGAGADTGELFF.

CDR3 sequence: CASSQVGLPSTDTQYF. The DNA of the CDR3 is TGTGCCAGCAGCCAAGTGGGCTTACCTAGCACAGATACGCAGTATTTT. The rearrangement links TRBV7-9 to TRBJ2-3; D unresolved. The CDR3 runs 16 residues. Germline CDR1 SEHNR, CDR2 FQNEAQ (reference sequence). With 5 bases removed from V and 0 bases from J, the gap between germline ends came to 15 bases.

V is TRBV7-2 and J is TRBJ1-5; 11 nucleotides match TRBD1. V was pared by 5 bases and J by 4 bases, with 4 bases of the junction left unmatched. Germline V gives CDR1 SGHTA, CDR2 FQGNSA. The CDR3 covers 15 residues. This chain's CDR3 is CASSRGTGGNQPQHF. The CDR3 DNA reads TGTGCCAGCAGCCGCGGGACAGGGGGAAATCAGCCCCAGCATTTT.

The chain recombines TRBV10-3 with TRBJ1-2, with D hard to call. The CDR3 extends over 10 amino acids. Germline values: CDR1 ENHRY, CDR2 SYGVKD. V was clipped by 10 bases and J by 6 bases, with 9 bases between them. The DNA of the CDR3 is TGTGCCACGCTTATGGATGGCTACACCTTC. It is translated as CATLMDGYTF.

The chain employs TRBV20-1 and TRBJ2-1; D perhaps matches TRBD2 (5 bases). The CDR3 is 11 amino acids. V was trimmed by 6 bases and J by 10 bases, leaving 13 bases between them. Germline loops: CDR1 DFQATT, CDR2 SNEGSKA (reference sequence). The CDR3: CSARTGWEQFF. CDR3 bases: TGCAGTGCCAGGACTGGCTGGGAGCAGTTCTTC.

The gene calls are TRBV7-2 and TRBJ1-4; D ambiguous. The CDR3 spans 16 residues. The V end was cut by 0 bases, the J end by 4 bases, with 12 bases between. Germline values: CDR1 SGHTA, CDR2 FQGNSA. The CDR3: CASSLATGGFNEKLFF. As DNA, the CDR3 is TGTGCCAGCAGCTTAGCGACCGGCGGATTTAATGAAAAACTGTTTTTT.

This CDR3 reads CASSVLGSYGYTF. In DNA, the CDR3 is TGTGCCAGCAGTGTTTTGGGGAGCTATGGCTACACCTTC. The chain uses TRBV2 and TRBJ1-2; no clear D gene. Trimming left V 4 bases short and J 4 bases short, with 10 bases between. The CDR3 is 13 residues long. Germline loops: CDR1 SNHLY, CDR2 FYNNEI. Combining the CDR3 with reference TRBV2 and TRBJ1-2 gives the whole variable domain EPEVTQTPSHQVTQMGQEVILRCVPISNHLYFYWYRQILGQKVEFLVSFYNNEISEKSEIFDDQFSVERPDGSNFTLKIRSTKLEDSAMYFCASSVLGSYGYTFGSGTRLTVV.

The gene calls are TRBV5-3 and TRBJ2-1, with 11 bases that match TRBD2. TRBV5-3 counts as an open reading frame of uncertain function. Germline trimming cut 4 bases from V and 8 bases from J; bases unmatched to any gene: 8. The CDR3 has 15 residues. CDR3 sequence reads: CARSGTSGRLHEQFF. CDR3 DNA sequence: TGTGCCAGAAGCGGGACTAGCGGACGTCTCCATGAGCAGTTCTTC.

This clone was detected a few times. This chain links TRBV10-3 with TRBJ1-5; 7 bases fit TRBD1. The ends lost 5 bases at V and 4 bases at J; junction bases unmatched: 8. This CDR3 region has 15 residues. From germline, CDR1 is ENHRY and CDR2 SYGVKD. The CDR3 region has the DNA TGTGCCATCAGTCCTAATACAGGGGCAAATCAGCCCCAGCATTTT. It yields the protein CAISPNTGANQPQHF.

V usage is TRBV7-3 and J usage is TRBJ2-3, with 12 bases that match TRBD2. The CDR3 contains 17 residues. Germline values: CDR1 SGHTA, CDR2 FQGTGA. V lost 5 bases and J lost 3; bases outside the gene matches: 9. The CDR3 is CASSPRTSGESTDTQYF. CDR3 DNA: TGTGCCAGCAGCCCACGGACTAGCGGGGAGTCGACAGATACGCAGTATTTT.

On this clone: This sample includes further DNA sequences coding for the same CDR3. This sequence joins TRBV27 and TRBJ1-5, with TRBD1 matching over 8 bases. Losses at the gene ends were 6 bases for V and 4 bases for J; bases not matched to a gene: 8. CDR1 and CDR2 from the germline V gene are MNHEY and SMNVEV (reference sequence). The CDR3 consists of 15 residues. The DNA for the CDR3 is TGTGCCAGCAGCCCCGGGACAGGCGGAAATCAGCCCCAGCATTTT. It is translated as CASSPGTGGNQPQHF.

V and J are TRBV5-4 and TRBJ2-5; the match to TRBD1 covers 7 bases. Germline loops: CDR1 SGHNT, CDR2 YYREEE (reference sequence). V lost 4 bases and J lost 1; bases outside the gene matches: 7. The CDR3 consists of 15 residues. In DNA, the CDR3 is TGTGCCAGCAGCCTTCGGGACAGCCTCCAAGAGACCCAGTACTTC. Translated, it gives CASSLRDSLQETQYF.

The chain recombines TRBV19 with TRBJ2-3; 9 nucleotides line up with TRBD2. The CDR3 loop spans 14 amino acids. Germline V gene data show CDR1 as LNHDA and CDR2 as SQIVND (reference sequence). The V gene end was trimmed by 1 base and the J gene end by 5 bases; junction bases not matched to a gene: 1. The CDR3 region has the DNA TGTGCCAGTAGTATAGGACTAGCGGTAGATACGCAGTATTTT. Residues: CASSIGLAVDTQYF.

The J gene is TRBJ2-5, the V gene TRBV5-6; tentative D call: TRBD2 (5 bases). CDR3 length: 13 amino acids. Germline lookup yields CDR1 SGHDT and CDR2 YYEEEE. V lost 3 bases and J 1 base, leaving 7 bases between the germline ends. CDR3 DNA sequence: TGTGCCAGCAGCTACGGGATCCAAGAGACCCAGTACTTC. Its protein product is CASSYGIQETQYF.

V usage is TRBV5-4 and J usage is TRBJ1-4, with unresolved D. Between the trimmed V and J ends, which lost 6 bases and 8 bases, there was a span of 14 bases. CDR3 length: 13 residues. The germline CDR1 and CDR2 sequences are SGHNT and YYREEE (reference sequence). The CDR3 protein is CASTHQNGEKLFF. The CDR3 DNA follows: TGTGCCAGCACCCATCAAAACGGGGAAAAACTGTTTTTT.

CDR3 residues: CASSLFPESNYGYTF. The CDR3 DNA follows: TGTGCCAGCAGCTTGTTTCCGGAATCTAACTATGGCTACACCTTC. The chain has TRBV5-5 and TRBJ1-2, with D hard to call. The CDR3 runs 15 residues. CDR1 is SGHKS, CDR2 YYEKEE, per germline (reference sequence). The V end lost 1 base, the J end lost 0 bases, and 10 bases lay between the germline ends.

CDR3 DNA sequence: TGTGCCAGCAGTTCGGGACACCTCACCACAACTAATGAAAAACTGTTTTTT. Its translation is CASSSGHLTTTNEKLFF. This chain connects TRBV7-9 to TRBJ1-4; weak D call: TRBD1 (6 bases). V dropped 6 bases and J dropped 0 bases, with 17 bases sitting between them. The CDR3 length is 17 residues. In germline, CDR1 is SEHNR, CDR2 FQNEAQ (reference sequence).

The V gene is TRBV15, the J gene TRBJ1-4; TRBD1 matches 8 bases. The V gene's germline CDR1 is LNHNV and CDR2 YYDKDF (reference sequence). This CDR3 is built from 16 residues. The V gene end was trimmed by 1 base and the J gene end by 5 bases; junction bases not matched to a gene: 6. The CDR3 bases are TGTGCCACCAGCAGAGGGCAAGGACAGGGAAATGAAAAACTGTTTTTT. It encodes CATSRGQGQGNEKLFF. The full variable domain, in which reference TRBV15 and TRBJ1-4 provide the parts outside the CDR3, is DAMVIQNPRYQVTQFGKPVTLSCSQTLNHNVMYWYQQKSSQAPKLLFHYYDKDFNNEADTPDNFQSRRPNTSFCFLDIRSPGLGDTAMYLCATSRGQGQGNEKLFFGSGTQLSVL.

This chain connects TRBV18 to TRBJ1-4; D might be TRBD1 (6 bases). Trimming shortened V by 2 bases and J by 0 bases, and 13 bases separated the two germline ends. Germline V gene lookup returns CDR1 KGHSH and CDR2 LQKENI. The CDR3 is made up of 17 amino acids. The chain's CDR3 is CASSPRGQGPTNEKLFF. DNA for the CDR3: TGTGCCAGCTCACCAAGGGGACAAGGACCAACTAATGAAAAACTGTTTTTT. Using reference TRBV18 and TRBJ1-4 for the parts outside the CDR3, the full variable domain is NAGVMQNPRHLVRRRGQEARLRCSPMKGHSHVYWYRQLPEEGLKFMVYLQKENIIDESGMPKERFSAEFPKEGPSILRIQQVVRGDSAAYFCASSPRGQGPTNEKLFFGSGTQLSVL.

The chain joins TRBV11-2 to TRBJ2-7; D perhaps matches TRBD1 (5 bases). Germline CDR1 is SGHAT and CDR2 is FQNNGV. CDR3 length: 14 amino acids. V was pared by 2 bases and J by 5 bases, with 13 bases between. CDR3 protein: CASSLYRGGHEQYF. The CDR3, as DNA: TGTGCCAGCAGCTTATATAGGGGTGGCCACGAGCAGTACTTC.

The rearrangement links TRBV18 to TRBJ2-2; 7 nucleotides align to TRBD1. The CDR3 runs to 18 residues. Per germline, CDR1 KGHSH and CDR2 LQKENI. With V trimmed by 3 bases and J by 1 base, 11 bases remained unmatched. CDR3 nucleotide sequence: TGTGCCAGCTCACCTACAAGTCCCGGACAGGTGAACACCGGGGAGCTGTTTTTT. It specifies CASSPTSPGQVNTGELFF.

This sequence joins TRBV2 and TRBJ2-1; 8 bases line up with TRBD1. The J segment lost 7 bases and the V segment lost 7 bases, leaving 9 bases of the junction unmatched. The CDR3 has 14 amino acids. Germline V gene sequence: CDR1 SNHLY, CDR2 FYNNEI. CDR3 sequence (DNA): TGTGCCAGCACAGACAGGGGAGGAGCGAATGAGCAGTTCTTC. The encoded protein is CASTDRGGANEQFF.

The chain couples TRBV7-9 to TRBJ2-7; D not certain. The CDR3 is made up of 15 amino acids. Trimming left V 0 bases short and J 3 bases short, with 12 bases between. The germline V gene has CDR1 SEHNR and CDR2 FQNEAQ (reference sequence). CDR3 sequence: CASSLAGASNYEQYF. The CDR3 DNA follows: TGTGCCAGCAGCTTAGCCGGCGCGAGCAACTACGAGCAGTACTTC.

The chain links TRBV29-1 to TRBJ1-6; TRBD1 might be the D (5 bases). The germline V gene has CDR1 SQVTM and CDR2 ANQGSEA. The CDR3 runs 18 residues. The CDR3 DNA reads TGCACCTTAAACCCCACCCCGGGACGGAAAACCTATAATTCACCCCTCCACTTT. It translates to CTLNPTPGRKTYNSPLHF.

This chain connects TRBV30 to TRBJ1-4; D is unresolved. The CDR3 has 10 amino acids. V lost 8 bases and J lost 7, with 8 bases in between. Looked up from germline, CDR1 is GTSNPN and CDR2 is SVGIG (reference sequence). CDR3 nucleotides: TGTGCCACGGAACGTGAAAAACTGTTTTTT. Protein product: CATEREKLFF.

The CDR3 DNA reads TGTGCCAGCTCCCGAGGGAGGGGTACCTACCAAGAGACCCAGTACTTC. This encodes CASSRGRGTYQETQYF. The rearrangement uses TRBV2 and TRBJ2-5, with 7 bases matching TRBD2. Trimming at V came to 8 bases and at J to 0 bases, leaving 12 bases not matched to a gene. This CDR3 has 16 amino acids. Germline V gives CDR1 SNHLY, CDR2 FYNNEI.

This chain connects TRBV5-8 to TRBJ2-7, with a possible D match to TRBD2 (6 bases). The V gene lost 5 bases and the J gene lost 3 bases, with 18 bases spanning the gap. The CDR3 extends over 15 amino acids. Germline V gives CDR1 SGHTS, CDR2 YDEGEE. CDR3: CASSSGVVSRYEQYF. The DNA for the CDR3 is TGTGCCAGCAGTTCGGGGGTTGTCTCGCGCTACGAGCAGTACTTC.